The source of this TCR beta chain is a study of monozygotic twins with cystic fibrosis (dated by TCRdb to about 2021). For the study in its entirety: Barcoded libraries were prepared with roughly 16 PCR cycles from around 3 micrograms of fragmented DNA. The study compared TCR beta repertoires within and between 16 monozygotic twin pairs with cystic fibrosis to assess genetic influence on V and J gene usage. Ten female and six male twin pairs, aged about 2.0 to 36.4 years (median roughly 9 years) and mostly children and adolescents, were included in the cohort. On the day blood was drawn, the twins' weight-for-height and FEVPerc (FEV1 disease centile) were ranked against those of the roughly 1,100 cohort participants. Data for three of the twin pairs had already been reported earlier in a different context. Beyond this particular receptor, the publication reports: In 13 of 16 pairs, V gene usage most closely resembled the co-twin's, and the same held for J usage in 8 of 16 pairs, a pattern suggesting genetic constraints. Significantly higher nucleotide-identical clonotype sharing was observed within monozygotic CF twin pairs than between unrelated CF individuals (P = 0.000026, Mann-Whitney). Simpson clonality tended to be low (median around 0.01), which suggests a naive-dominated repertoire, although clonality was higher in the most severely affected patients. No association turned up between shared CDR3 numbers and age, concordance or disease severity, and the cohort was small.

Following the manufacturer's instructions, TCR beta CDR3 regions were amplified by multiplex PCR with the immunoSEQ immune profiling system. Sequencing was performed on an Illumina NextSeq system. The original methods were these. Sequence data were processed on the immunoSEQ Analyzer platform, and clonality was computed as the square root of Simpson's index of productive rearrangements. Similarity in V and J usage was quantified by Jensen-Shannon distance, and CDR3 generation probabilities were calculated with OLGA. The researchers looked up shared CDR3 sequences in the immuneACCESS database (August 2020) and in VDJdb (December 2020). This is the immuneACCESS table as TCRdb keeps it, with only in-frame sequences that have V and J called. A part of the clones is gone; compared with another copy, unresolved V genes explain less than half, and the rest is unexplained. The DNA gave D and trimming, while V, J and clone size come from that table. The sample profile shows about 39,000 clones; approximately 90% of them were found once. Around 0.19% of the sample belongs to the ten largest clones.

With regard to this clone: Its antigen has not been determined. Base qualities were left out, and no much larger clone turns up one base away.

V loses 5 bases of germline sequence and J loses 6 bases, and the interval between the two ends is 4 bases. In the germline V gene (reference sequence), CDR1 corresponds to MNHNY and CDR2 to SVGAGI. Taken from cysteine to phenylalanine, the CDR3 has 11 residues. Only the CDR3 portion is preserved as DNA: 33 bases, with reading frame beginning at the first base. The twin pairs came from the European Cystic Fibrosis Twin and Sibling Study Cohort, which recruited patients from more than 150 CF clinics across 14 European countries. Zygosity and CFTR genotype were verified in-house, with zygosity tested by multiplex PCR of nine short tandem repeat loci. Peripheral blood was sampled from each twin, and clinical parameters were recorded on the day of blood sampling. Phenol/chloroform extraction was used to isolate genomic DNA from peripheral blood cells, and the DNA was then kept in TE buffer at 4 degrees C.

The sequencing sample was made of blood. The rearrangement combines TRBV6-6 with TRBJ2-2; the D gene is not confidently resolved. The receptor was derived from a boy between 2 and 15 years old with cystic fibrosis. The CDR3 region: CASSVSGELFF. At the DNA level, the sequence is TGTGCCAGCAGTGTGTCCGGGGAGCTGTTTTTT.